The 19 T cell receptor beta chains given below trace back to one sample, sequenced in a study of beta chain features in type 1 diabetes. Study results and limitations: People with Type 1 diabetes carried modestly yet significantly shorter TCRB CDR3s in all four CD4+ subsets.

Expressed TCRB transcripts got sequenced, as all isolated RNA was reverse transcribed. Sequenced by immunoSEQ multiplex PCR; TCRdb stores in-frame clones only, minus some. The sample lists 150,000 to 200,000 clones, roughly 60% seen once, with 0.08% to 0.095% in the top ten. Their specific antigens are unknown. Specimen: naive CD4+ T cells from blood. These receptors originate from a man aged 25 to 40 with type 1 diabetes.

Turning to this clone: The junction does not match germline at one end; this may be a read error. V and J are TRBV7-7 and TRBJ2-5; 7 bases align to TRBD2. This CDR3 contains 15 residues. Germline V CDR1 and CDR2: SSHAT, FNYEAQ (reference sequence). For the CDR3, the DNA is TGTGCTAGCAGTCCCAGCGGGACCAGCCAAGAGACCCAGTACTTC. This translates into CASSPSGTSQETQYF.

The chain is built from TRBV5-6 and TRBJ2-3; 8 nucleotides match TRBD2. After removal of 2 bases from V and 6 bases from J, the junction contained 5 bases not matched to a gene. Germline assignment: CDR1 SGHDT and CDR2 YYEEEE. The CDR3 has 14 amino acids. CDR3 sequence: CASSFKRGHDTQYF. The CDR3 DNA is TGTGCCAGCAGCTTCAAGCGGGGGCACGATACGCAGTATTTT.

The chain recombines TRBV6-4 with TRBJ2-3; D unresolved. V gave up 4 bases and J gave up 9 bases, with 8 bases separating them. CDR1 and CDR2 from the germline V gene are MRHNA and SNTAGT. CDR3 length: 11 residues. The CDR3 spells CASSVVLTQYF. For the CDR3, the DNA is TGTGCCAGCAGTGTTGTTCTGACGCAGTATTTT.

This chain links TRBV18 with TRBJ2-4; D may be TRBD1 (5 bases). The germline gives CDR1 KGHSH, CDR2 LQKENI. The CDR3 spans 15 residues. V was pared by 6 bases and J by 1 base, with 13 bases between. CDR3: CASSFQGAAKNIQYF. The CDR3 DNA reads as TGTGCCAGCTCCTTTCAGGGCGCGGCCAAAAACATTCAGTACTTC.

Only a few counts were recorded for this clone. The chain carries TRBV5-6 and TRBJ1-1; maybe TRBD1 (5 bases). Trimming removed 2 bases at V and 7 bases at J, with 12 bases between. Germline V CDR1 and CDR2: SGHDT, YYEEEE. This CDR3 has 13 amino acids. CDR3 loop: CASSFPGRNEAFF. CDR3 sequence (DNA): TGTGCCAGCAGCTTTCCGGGACGGAATGAAGCTTTCTTT.

This clone has just one count. The chain is built from TRBV7-9 and TRBJ2-5, with a tentative D call TRBD1 (5 bases). This CDR3 spans 16 amino acids. Germline V CDR1 and CDR2: SEHNR, FQNEAQ (reference sequence). V gave up 5 bases and J gave up 1 base, with 17 bases separating them. The CDR3 sequence is CASSPSRSTGQETQYF. In DNA, the CDR3 is TGTGCCAGCAGCCCCTCCCGATCCACAGGCCAAGAGACCCAGTACTTC. Drawing the rest from reference TRBV7-9 and TRBJ2-5, the complete variable domain is DTGVSQNPRHKITKRGQNVTFRCDPISEHNRLYWYRQTLGQGPEFLTYFQNEAQLEKSRLLSDRFSAERPKGSFSTLEIQRTEQGDSAMYLCASSPSRSTGQETQYFGPGTRLLVL.

For the CDR3, the DNA is TGTGCCAGCAACCGAGCGGGGGACTCCTACGAGCAGTACTTC. This codes for CASNRAGDSYEQYF. The J gene is TRBJ2-7, the V gene TRBV9; 8 nucleotides agree with TRBD2. Germline loops: CDR1 SGDLS, CDR2 YYNGEE. The CDR3 is 14 amino acids. V lost 6 bases to trimming and J lost 0 bases; unmatched junction nucleotides: 5.

The V call is TRBV2, the J call TRBJ2-3; either TRBD1 or TRBD2 may fit D (5 bases each). V was pared by 10 bases and J by 0 bases, with 14 bases between. The CDR3 is 14 residues long. CDR1 is SNHLY, CDR2 FYNNEI, per germline. CDR3 in amino acids: CATRRGDSTDTQYF. Here the CDR3 DNA reads TGTGCCACCAGACGAGGGGATAGCACAGATACGCAGTATTTT.

This chain connects TRBV4-3 to TRBJ2-3, with 9 nucleotides matching TRBD2. V was clipped by 3 bases and J by 2 bases; unmatched bases: 3. CDR3 length equals 15 residues. CDR1 LGHNA and CDR2 YSLEER come from the germline V gene. The CDR3 nucleotides are TGCGCCAGCAGCCACGGGACTAGCTCCACAGATACGCAGTATTTT. This sequence encodes CASSHGTSSTDTQYF.

This clone appeared a few times. V usage is TRBV20-1 and J usage is TRBJ1-2, with D maybe TRBD1 (5 bases). The CDR3 is 11 amino acids. V dropped 4 bases and J dropped 6 bases, with 9 bases sitting between them. The germline CDR1 and CDR2 sequences are DFQATT and SNEGSKA (reference sequence). CDR3 amino acids: CSATTADGYTF. The CDR3 nucleotides read TGCAGTGCTACGACAGCCGATGGCTACACCTTC.

The chain combines TRBV30 with TRBJ2-3, with a possible D match to TRBD2 (6 bases). Trimming left V 2 bases short and J 0 bases short, with 12 bases between. Per germline, CDR1 GTSNPN and CDR2 SVGIG (reference sequence). The CDR3 loop spans 15 amino acids. For the CDR3, the DNA is TGTGCCTGGAGTATCCGGGGGACTAGCACAGATACGCAGTATTTT. Translation: CAWSIRGTSTDTQYF.

The J gene is TRBJ2-5, the V gene TRBV20-1, with D unresolved. The CDR3 runs 11 residues. Trimming took off 6 bases at V and 5 bases at J, with 10 bases between the two ends. Germline CDR1 and CDR2: DFQATT and SNEGSKA (reference sequence). The CDR3 region is CSASGRETQYF. The CDR3 DNA reads as TGCAGTGCCTCAGGCCGGGAGACCCAGTACTTC.

The chain is built from TRBV7-2 and TRBJ1-1, with unresolved D. Trimming shortened V by 2 bases and J by 2 bases, and 12 bases separated the two germline ends. Germline assignment: CDR1 SGHTA and CDR2 FQGNSA. The length of the CDR3 is 15 residues. Written as DNA, the CDR3 is TGTGCCAGCAGCTTACGGCGGGATGGAAACACTGAAGCTTTCTTT. Protein product: CASSLRRDGNTEAFF.

The V call is TRBV30, the J call TRBJ2-3; tentatively, D is TRBD1 (5 bases). The CDR3 is 13 residues long. CDR1 is GTSNPN and CDR2 is SVGIG in the germline V gene (reference sequence). V was shortened by 1 base and J by 5 bases, with 10 bases between the two germline ends. The CDR3 here is CAWSAGCGDTQYF. In nucleotides, the CDR3 is TGTGCCTGGAGTGCAGGGTGCGGAGATACGCAGTATTTT.

The rearrangement links TRBV29-1 to TRBJ2-5; 8 bases fit TRBD2. The CDR3 runs to 15 residues. V was clipped by 1 base and J by 5 bases; unmatched bases: 9. Germline V gene data show CDR1 as SQVTM and CDR2 as ANQGSEA. CDR3 region: CSVEGEAGAGETQYF. The CDR3 DNA reads as TGCAGCGTTGAAGGGGAAGCGGGGGCAGGGGAGACCCAGTACTTC.

The chain joins TRBV28 to TRBJ2-4, with D unclear. CDR1 is MDHEN and CDR2 is SYDVKM in the germline V gene. The CDR3 consists of 16 residues. The V end lost 3 bases, the J end lost 1 base, and 13 bases lay between the germline ends. The CDR3 DNA follows: TGTGCCAGCAGTTTCGCCCGCGAAAGGGCCAAAAACATTCAGTACTTC. Translation gives CASSFARERAKNIQYF.

The V and J genes are TRBV4-3 and TRBJ2-3, with 8 nucleotides matching TRBD2. Looked up from germline, CDR1 is LGHNA and CDR2 is YSLEER. CDR3 size: 16 residues. The J segment lost 4 bases and the V segment lost 8 bases, leaving 14 bases of the junction unmatched. The DNA for the CDR3 is TGCGCCAGCGCAGCAAGGCTGACTAGCGTGGCAGATACGCAGTATTTT. Residues: CASAARLTSVADTQYF.

This clone was seen a handful of times. The chain joins TRBV29-1 to TRBJ2-7; D unresolved. This CDR3 is 12 amino acids long. The germline V gene encodes CDR1 SQVTM and CDR2 ANQGSEA. V was trimmed by 4 bases and J by 2 bases, leaving 9 bases between them. The CDR3 is CSVAQPPYEQYF. The CDR3 DNA is TGCAGCGTTGCCCAGCCACCCTACGAGCAGTACTTC.

To note about this clone: Other DNA sequences in this specimen translate into the identical CDR3. V usage is TRBV28 and J usage is TRBJ2-7; D uncertain. CDR1 is MDHEN and CDR2 is SYDVKM in the germline V gene. Trimming cost V 6 bases and J 2 bases, with 8 bases left between them. This CDR3 contains 12 residues. The CDR3 spells CASRTSPYEQYF. DNA for the CDR3: TGTGCCAGCAGGACCTCCCCCTACGAGCAGTACTTC.